This TCR beta chain was recorded in a study of OX40 agonist ivuxolimab in advanced cancers. Whole-study context: Prior therapy, whether anti-PD-1, anti-PD-L1 or anti-CTLA-4, was allowed, and roughly 40% had some. The study's findings and limits: The study did not work out the antigen specificity of the expanded peripheral T cells. Normalized T-cell clonal expansion was also low in a subset of nonresponders. CD8+ T cells averaged more expanded clones than CD4+.

On this clone: As yet, its antigen is unknown.

Libraries were prepared by immunoSEQ multiplex PCR; TCRdb keeps only in-frame clonotypes and omits some of them. The sample holds about 86,000 clones, about 90% seen once. CDR1 is SGHNT and CDR2 is YENEEA in the germline V gene. V was clipped by 0 bases and J by 5 bases, with 19 bases between them. The CDR3 contains 18 residues. The TCR comes from an adult with an advanced solid tumor such as melanoma, head and neck, liver or kidney cancer. V gene TRBV11-3 combines with J gene TRBJ2-2; possibly TRBD2 for D (5 bases). The sequencing used CD4+ or CD8+ T cells sorted from blood, collected in a trial of the OX40 agonist ivuxolimab. The CDR3 protein is CASSLDFKTRWRTGELFF. The CDR3 coding sequence is TGTGCCAGCAGCTTAGATTTTAAGACCCGGTGGAGGACCGGGGAGCTGTTTTTT.